Listed below are T cell receptor beta chains from one sample, sequenced in a study of glioma-infiltrating T cells after dendritic cell vaccination. Profiling relied on immunoSEQ multiplex PCR, and the TCRdb table lists in-frame clones only, not all of them. The repertoire holds roughly 88,000 clones, with about 81% as singletons. The sequencing here drew on blood, taken after dendritic cell vaccination. Source of these receptors: a human donor with glioblastoma. CDR3s leave out the opening cysteine and the closing phenylalanine or tryptophan. Fields, in order: clone size, V gene, D gene, CDR3 length, J gene, CDR3 protein. D genes are given only for firm matches. Clone size is given for some rows only: seen once, a few or many times, or a class if the clone is expanded.

clone_size: NA
v_call: TRBV6-5
d_call: NA
cdr3_length: 12
j_call: TRBJ1-2
cdr3_aa: ASSRMRGNYGYT

clone_size: once
v_call: TRBV7-6
d_call: TRBD1
cdr3_length: 13
j_call: TRBJ1-1
cdr3_aa: ASSPRTGSDSEAF

clone_size: medium-sized
v_call: TRBV6-5
d_call: NA
cdr3_length: 12
j_call: TRBJ2-1
cdr3_aa: ASSYSPQYNEQF

clone_size: NA
v_call: TRBV6-6
d_call: TRBD2
cdr3_length: 12
j_call: TRBJ2-7
cdr3_aa: ASSSSGGSYEQY

clone_size: few
v_call: TRBV7-9
d_call: TRBD1
cdr3_length: 14
j_call: TRBJ1-2
cdr3_aa: ASSHRGTGINYGYT

clone_size: NA
v_call: TRBV27
d_call: TRBD1
cdr3_length: 12
j_call: TRBJ1-5
cdr3_aa: ASSSGQGSQPQH

clone_size: NA
v_call: TRBV2
d_call: NA
cdr3_length: 12
j_call: TRBJ2-2
cdr3_aa: ASSKQGTDGELF

clone_size: NA
v_call: TRBV5-4
d_call: TRBD1
cdr3_length: 12
j_call: TRBJ1-1
cdr3_aa: ASSLDRAGRRAF

clone_size: NA
v_call: TRBV9
d_call: NA
cdr3_length: 13
j_call: TRBJ1-3
cdr3_aa: ASSVGHISGNTIY

clone_size: NA
v_call: TRBV7-9
d_call: TRBD1
cdr3_length: 13
j_call: TRBJ2-5
cdr3_aa: ASSSLGTVGETQY

clone_size: NA
v_call: TRBV2
d_call: NA
cdr3_length: 11
j_call: TRBJ2-7
cdr3_aa: ASNQGPSYEQY

clone_size: NA
v_call: TRBV7-3
d_call: NA
cdr3_length: 12
j_call: TRBJ2-3
cdr3_aa: ASSLRGLTDTQY

clone_size: NA
v_call: TRBV5-1
d_call: TRBD1
cdr3_length: 12
j_call: TRBJ1-4
cdr3_aa: ASSSGQINEKLF

clone_size: once
v_call: TRBV5-1
d_call: TRBD1
cdr3_length: 14
j_call: TRBJ2-1
cdr3_aa: ASSLAGTGYQNEQF

clone_size: NA
v_call: TRBV5-1
d_call: TRBD2
cdr3_length: 14
j_call: TRBJ2-3
cdr3_aa: ASSPGTSGSTDTQY

clone_size: NA
v_call: TRBV10-3
d_call: NA
cdr3_length: 11
j_call: TRBJ1-1
cdr3_aa: AISGTGNTEAF

clone_size: NA
v_call: TRBV27
d_call: NA
cdr3_length: 12
j_call: TRBJ1-1
cdr3_aa: ASSRTYWNTEAF

clone_size: NA
v_call: TRBV2
d_call: TRBD1
cdr3_length: 12
j_call: TRBJ1-2
cdr3_aa: ASSDGTGEYGYT

clone_size: NA
v_call: TRBV28
d_call: NA
cdr3_length: 11
j_call: TRBJ1-2
cdr3_aa: ASSEGRRDGYT

clone_size: NA
v_call: TRBV6-1
d_call: NA
cdr3_length: 9
j_call: TRBJ2-7
cdr3_aa: AASYGVEQY

clone_size: once
v_call: TRBV6-1
d_call: TRBD1
cdr3_length: 13
j_call: TRBJ1-5
cdr3_aa: ATLDRANGNQPQH

clone_size: once
v_call: TRBV14
d_call: NA
cdr3_length: 16
j_call: TRBJ2-7
cdr3_aa: ASSQALRTARFVDEQY

clone_size: NA
v_call: TRBV25-1
d_call: TRBD1
cdr3_length: 15
j_call: TRBJ1-2
cdr3_aa: ASSEDRGETLNYGYT

clone_size: NA
v_call: TRBV10-3
d_call: TRBD1
cdr3_length: 10
j_call: TRBJ1-5
cdr3_aa: ASQGDNQPQH

clone_size: NA
v_call: TRBV6-5
d_call: NA
cdr3_length: 13
j_call: TRBJ2-7
cdr3_aa: ASSYTEKSSYEQY

clone_size: NA
v_call: TRBV5-1
d_call: TRBD2
cdr3_length: 13
j_call: TRBJ2-1
cdr3_aa: ASSLGTSSWDEQF

clone_size: NA
v_call: TRBV12-2
d_call: NA
cdr3_length: 15
j_call: TRBJ1-3
cdr3_aa: ASRLREGVSSGNTIY

clone_size: NA
v_call: TRBV29-1
d_call: NA
cdr3_length: 11
j_call: TRBJ1-1
cdr3_aa: SVERTDNTEAF

clone_size: few
v_call: TRBV6-5
d_call: NA
cdr3_length: 11
j_call: TRBJ1-2
cdr3_aa: ASSNRRTYGYT

clone_size: once
v_call: TRBV19
d_call: TRBD1
cdr3_length: 14
j_call: TRBJ1-4
cdr3_aa: ASSSRTGGFNEKLF

clone_size: NA
v_call: TRBV7-2
d_call: TRBD1
cdr3_length: 12
j_call: TRBJ1-5
cdr3_aa: ASSPQGAGQPQH

clone_size: NA
v_call: TRBV6-5
d_call: NA
cdr3_length: 11
j_call: TRBJ1-2
cdr3_aa: ASSRGLEHGYT

clone_size: NA
v_call: TRBV5-1
d_call: TRBD2
cdr3_length: 12
j_call: TRBJ2-2
cdr3_aa: ASSLRLAPGELF

clone_size: few
v_call: TRBV28
d_call: NA
cdr3_length: 13
j_call: TRBJ2-5
cdr3_aa: ASSQPTQYQETQY

clone_size: once
v_call: TRBV27
d_call: NA
cdr3_length: 13
j_call: TRBJ1-1
cdr3_aa: ASSLRGLMNTEAF

clone_size: few
v_call: TRBV9
d_call: NA
cdr3_length: 17
j_call: TRBJ2-2
cdr3_aa: ASSVGFGWETSNTGELF

clone_size: NA
v_call: TRBV7-2
d_call: TRBD2
cdr3_length: 13
j_call: TRBJ2-5
cdr3_aa: ASSTGASGGETQY

clone_size: NA
v_call: TRBV5-1
d_call: TRBD2
cdr3_length: 12
j_call: TRBJ2-1
cdr3_aa: ASSSRLAGDEQF

clone_size: NA
v_call: TRBV30
d_call: NA
cdr3_length: 13
j_call: TRBJ2-2
cdr3_aa: AWRGRRQNTGELF

clone_size: NA
v_call: TRBV18
d_call: TRBD1
cdr3_length: 14
j_call: TRBJ1-5
cdr3_aa: ASSQAGTGVDQPQH

clone_size: NA
v_call: TRBV5-1
d_call: NA
cdr3_length: 12
j_call: TRBJ2-7
cdr3_aa: ASSLRDNSYEQY